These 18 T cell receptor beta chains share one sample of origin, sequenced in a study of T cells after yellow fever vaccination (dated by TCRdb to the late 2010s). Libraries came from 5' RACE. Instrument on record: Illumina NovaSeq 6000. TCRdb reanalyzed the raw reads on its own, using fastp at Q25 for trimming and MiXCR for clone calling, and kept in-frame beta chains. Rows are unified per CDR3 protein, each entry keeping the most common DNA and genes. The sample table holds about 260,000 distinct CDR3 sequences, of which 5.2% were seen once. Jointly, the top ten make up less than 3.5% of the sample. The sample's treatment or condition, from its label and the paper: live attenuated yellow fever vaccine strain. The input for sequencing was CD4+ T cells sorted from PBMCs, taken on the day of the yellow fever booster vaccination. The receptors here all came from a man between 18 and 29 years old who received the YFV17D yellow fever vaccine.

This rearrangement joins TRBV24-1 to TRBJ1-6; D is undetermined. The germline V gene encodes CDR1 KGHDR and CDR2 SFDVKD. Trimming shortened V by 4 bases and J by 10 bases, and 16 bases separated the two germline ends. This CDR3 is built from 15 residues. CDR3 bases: TGTGCCACCAGTGAAGGCAAACACTGGGAGTCACCCCTCCACTTT. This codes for CATSEGKHWESPLHF.

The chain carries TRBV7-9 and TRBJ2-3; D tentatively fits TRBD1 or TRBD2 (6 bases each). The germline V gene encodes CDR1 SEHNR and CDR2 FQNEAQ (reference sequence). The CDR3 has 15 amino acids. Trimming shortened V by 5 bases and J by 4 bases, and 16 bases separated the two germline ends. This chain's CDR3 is CASSTNGGLADTQYF. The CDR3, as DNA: TGTGCCAGCAGCACGAACGGGGGCTTGGCAGATACGCAGTATTTT.

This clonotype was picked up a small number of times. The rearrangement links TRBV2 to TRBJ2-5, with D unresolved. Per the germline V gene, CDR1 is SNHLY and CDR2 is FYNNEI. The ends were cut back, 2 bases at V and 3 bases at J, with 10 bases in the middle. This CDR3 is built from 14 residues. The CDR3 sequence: CASSEPSLKETQYF. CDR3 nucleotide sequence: TGTGCCAGCAGTGAACCGAGTTTGAAAGAGACCCAGTACTTC.

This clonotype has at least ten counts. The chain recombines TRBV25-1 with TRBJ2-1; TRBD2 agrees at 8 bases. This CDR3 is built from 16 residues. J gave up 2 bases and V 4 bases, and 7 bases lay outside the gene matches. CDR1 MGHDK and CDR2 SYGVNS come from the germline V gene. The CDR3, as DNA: TGTGCCAGCAGTGGGCTTGGGCGGGGGGCCTACAATGAGCAGTTCTTC. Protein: CASSGLGRGAYNEQFF. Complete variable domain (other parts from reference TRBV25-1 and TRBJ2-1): EADIYQTPRYLVIGTGKKITLECSQTMGHDKMYWYQQDPGMELHLIHYSYGVNSTEKGDLSSESTVSRIRTEHFPLTLESARPSHTSQYLCASSGLGRGAYNEQFFGPGTRLTVL.

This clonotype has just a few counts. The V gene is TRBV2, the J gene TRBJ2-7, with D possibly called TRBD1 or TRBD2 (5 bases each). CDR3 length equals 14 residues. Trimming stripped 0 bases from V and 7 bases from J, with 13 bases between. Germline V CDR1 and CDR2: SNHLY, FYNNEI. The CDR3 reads CASSEAGTLLEQYF. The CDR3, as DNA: TGTGCCAGCAGTGAAGCGGGGACCCTCCTGGAGCAGTACTTC.

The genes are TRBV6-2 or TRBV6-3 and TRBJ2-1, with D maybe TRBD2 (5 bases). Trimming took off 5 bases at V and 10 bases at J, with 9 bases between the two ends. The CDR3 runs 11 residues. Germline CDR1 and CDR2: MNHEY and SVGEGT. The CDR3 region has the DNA TGTGCCAGCAGTCACGGGAAGGAGCAGTTCTTC. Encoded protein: CASSHGKEQFF.

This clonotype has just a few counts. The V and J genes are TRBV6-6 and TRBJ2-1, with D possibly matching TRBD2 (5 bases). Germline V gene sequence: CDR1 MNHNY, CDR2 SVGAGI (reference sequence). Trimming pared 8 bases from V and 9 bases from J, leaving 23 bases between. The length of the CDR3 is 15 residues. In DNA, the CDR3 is TGTGCCAGCTTGGAGCGCTCCCGAGGGAAGGGTGAGCAGTTCTTC. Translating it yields CASLERSRGKGEQFF.

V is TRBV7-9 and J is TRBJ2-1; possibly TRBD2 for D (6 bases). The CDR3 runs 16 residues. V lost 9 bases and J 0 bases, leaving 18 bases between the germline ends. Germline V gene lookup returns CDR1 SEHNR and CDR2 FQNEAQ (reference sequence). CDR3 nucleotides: TGTGCCAGTATACCGGGACTCCTGAGCTCCTACAATGAGCAGTTCTTC. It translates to CASIPGLLSSYNEQFF.

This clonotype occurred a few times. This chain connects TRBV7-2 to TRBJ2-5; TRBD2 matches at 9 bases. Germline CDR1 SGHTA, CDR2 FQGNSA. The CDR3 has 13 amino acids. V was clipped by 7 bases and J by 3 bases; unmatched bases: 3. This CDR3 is CASKGGGEETQYF. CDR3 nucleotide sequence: TGTGCCAGCAAGGGCGGGGGGGAAGAGACCCAGTACTTC.

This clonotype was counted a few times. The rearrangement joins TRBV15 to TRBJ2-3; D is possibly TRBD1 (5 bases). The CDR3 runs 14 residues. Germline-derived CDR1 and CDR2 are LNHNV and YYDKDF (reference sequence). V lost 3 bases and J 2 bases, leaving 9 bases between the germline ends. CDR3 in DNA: TGTGCCACCAGCAGCAGAGGACACACAGATACGCAGTATTTT. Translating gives CATSSRGHTDTQYF.

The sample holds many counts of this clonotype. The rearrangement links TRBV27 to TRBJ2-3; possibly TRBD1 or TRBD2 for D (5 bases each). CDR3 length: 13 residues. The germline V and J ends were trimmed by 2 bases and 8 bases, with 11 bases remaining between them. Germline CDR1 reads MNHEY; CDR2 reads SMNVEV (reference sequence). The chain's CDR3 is CASSLGDGGTQYF. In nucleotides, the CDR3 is TGTGCCAGCAGTTTAGGGGACGGTGGTACGCAGTATTTT.

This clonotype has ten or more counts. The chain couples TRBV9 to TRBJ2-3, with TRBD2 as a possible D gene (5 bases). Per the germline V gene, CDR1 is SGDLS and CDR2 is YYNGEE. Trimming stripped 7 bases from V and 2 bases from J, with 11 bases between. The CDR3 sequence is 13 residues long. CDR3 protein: CASAGRFTDTQYF. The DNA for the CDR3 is TGTGCCAGCGCGGGCAGATTCACAGATACGCAGTATTTT.

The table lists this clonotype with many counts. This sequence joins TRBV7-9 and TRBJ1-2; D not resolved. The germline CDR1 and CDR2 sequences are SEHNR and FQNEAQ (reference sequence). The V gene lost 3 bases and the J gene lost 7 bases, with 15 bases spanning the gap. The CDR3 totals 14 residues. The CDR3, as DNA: TGTGCCAGCAGCTTTGGAAGCGAAATTGGTGGCTACACCTTC. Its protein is CASSFGSEIGGYTF.

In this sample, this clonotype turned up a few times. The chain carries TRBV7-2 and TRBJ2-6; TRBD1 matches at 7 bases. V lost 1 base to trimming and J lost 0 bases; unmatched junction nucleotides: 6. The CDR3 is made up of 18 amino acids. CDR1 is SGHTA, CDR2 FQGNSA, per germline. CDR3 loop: CASSLVTGVLSGANVLTF. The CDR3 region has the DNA TGTGCCAGCAGCTTAGTTACAGGGGTCCTCTCTGGGGCCAACGTCCTGACTTTC.

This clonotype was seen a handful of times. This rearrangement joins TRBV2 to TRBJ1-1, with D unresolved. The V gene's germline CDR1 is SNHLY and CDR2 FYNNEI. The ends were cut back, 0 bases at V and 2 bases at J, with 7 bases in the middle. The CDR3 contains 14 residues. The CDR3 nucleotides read TGTGCCAGCAGTGAAGCGAACAGTAACACTGAAGCTTTCTTT. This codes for CASSEANSNTEAFF.

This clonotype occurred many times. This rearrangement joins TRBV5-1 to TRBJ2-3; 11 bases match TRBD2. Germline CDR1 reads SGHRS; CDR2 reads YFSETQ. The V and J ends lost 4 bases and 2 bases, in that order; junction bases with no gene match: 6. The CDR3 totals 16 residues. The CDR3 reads CASSLGTSGPTDTQYF. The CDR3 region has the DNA TGCGCCAGCAGCCTCGGGACTAGCGGACCCACAGATACGCAGTATTTT.

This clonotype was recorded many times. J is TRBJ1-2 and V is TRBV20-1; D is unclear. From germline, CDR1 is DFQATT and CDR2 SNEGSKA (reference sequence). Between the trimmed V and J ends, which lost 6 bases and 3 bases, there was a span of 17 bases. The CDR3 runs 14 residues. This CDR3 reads CSANEGSRDYGYTF. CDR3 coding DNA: TGCAGTGCCAATGAAGGGAGTAGAGACTATGGCTACACCTTC.

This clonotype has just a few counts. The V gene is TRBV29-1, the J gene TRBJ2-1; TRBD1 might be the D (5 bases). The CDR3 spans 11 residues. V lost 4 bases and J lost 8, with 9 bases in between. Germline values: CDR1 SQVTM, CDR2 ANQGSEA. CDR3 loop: CSVGRVDEQFF. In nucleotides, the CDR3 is TGCAGCGTTGGCAGGGTGGATGAGCAGTTCTTC.